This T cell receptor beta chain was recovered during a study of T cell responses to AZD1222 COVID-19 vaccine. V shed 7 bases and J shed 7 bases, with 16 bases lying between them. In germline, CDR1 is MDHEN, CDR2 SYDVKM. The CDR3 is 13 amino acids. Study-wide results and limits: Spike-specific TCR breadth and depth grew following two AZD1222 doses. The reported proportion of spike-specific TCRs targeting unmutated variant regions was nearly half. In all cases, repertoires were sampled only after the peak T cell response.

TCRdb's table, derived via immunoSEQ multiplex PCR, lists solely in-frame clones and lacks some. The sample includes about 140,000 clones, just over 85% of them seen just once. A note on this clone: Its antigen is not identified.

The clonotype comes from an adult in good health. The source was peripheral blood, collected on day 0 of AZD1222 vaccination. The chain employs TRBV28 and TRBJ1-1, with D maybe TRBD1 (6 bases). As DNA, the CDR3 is TGTGCCAGCATCCTTACAGGGAGCGGTGAAGCTTTCTTT. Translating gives CASILTGSGEAFF.